Each of the 30 T cell receptor beta chains below was sequenced from the same sample in a study of technical replicates of blood from a handful of donors. TCRdb's copy holds only in-frame clones and misses some; the assay was immunoSEQ multiplex PCR. The data contain 81,000 or so clones, 90% to 97% of them singletons. The sample comprised T cells isolated from PBMCs. Receptors originate from a human donor in good health.

This clone was seen once. The chain joins TRBV27 to TRBJ2-1; 14 bases align to TRBD2. There are 16 residues in the CDR3. The germline V gene encodes CDR1 MNHEY and CDR2 SMNVEV (reference sequence). Losses at the gene ends were 6 bases for V and 9 bases for J; bases not matched to a gene: 10. The CDR3 DNA follows: TGTGCCAGCAGCATGGGACTAGCGGGGGATTGGGGTGAGCAGTTCTTC. Residues: CASSMGLAGDWGEQFF.

This rearrangement joins TRBV5-8 to TRBJ2-7; a possible D gene is TRBD1 (5 bases). The V gene lost 0 bases and the J gene lost 2 bases, with 9 bases spanning the gap. CDR1 SGHTS and CDR2 YDEGEE come from the germline V gene. This CDR3 spans 14 amino acids. CDR3: CASSLAPGPYEQYF. The CDR3 coding sequence is TGTGCCAGCAGCTTGGCGCCAGGGCCCTACGAGCAGTACTTC. Combining the CDR3 with reference TRBV5-8 and TRBJ2-7 gives the whole variable domain EAGVTQSPTHLIKTRGQQATLRCSPISGHTSVYWYQQALGLGLQFLLWYDEGEERNRGNFPPRFSGRQFPNYSSELNVNALELEDSALYLCASSLAPGPYEQYFGPGTRLTVT.

The chain employs TRBV28 and TRBJ1-1; TRBD1 matches at 12 bases. The J segment lost 5 bases and the V segment lost 6 bases, leaving 4 bases of the junction unmatched. Per germline, CDR1 MDHEN and CDR2 SYDVKM. The CDR3 is made up of 14 amino acids. The CDR3 sequence is CASRGQGAGTEAFF. Written as DNA, the CDR3 is TGTGCCAGCAGGGGACAGGGGGCAGGGACTGAAGCTTTCTTT.

The chain employs TRBV28 and TRBJ1-2, with 10 bases identical to TRBD1. The V gene's germline CDR1 is MDHEN and CDR2 SYDVKM. V lost 5 bases and J lost 14; bases outside the gene matches: 17. The CDR3 extends over 15 amino acids. CDR3: CASSAFVRGQGRITF. CDR3 DNA sequence: TGTGCCAGCAGTGCTTTCGTCCGGGGACAGGGGAGGATAACCTTC.

V and J are TRBV6-5 and TRBJ1-3; D is uncertain. V gave up 3 bases and J gave up 6 bases, with 12 bases separating them. The CDR3 spans 14 residues. Germline CDR1 reads MNHEY; CDR2 reads SVGAGI. CDR3 DNA sequence: TGTGCCAGCAGTTATCAGGCGGGGATAAACACCATATATTTT. Translation gives CASSYQAGINTIYF.

This chain connects TRBV4-1 to TRBJ2-3, with TRBD1 matching 8 bases. With V trimmed by 0 bases and J by 4 bases, 6 bases remained unmatched. From germline, CDR1 is MGHRA and CDR2 YSYEKL. The CDR3 covers 16 residues. The CDR3 DNA sequence: TGCGCCAGCAGCCAAGAACGACAGGGGTCCCCAGATACGCAGTATTTT. Translation gives CASSQERQGSPDTQYF.

The chain carries TRBV6-5 and TRBJ2-5; 7 positions agree with TRBD1. CDR3 size: 12 residues. Unmatched junction bases numbered 4, after V lost 8 bases and J lost 4 bases. The germline gives CDR1 MNHEY, CDR2 SVGAGI. The CDR3 bases are TGTGCCAGCCGCAGACAGGGAGAGACCCAGTACTTC. Its protein product is CASRRQGETQYF.

V usage is TRBV11-3 and J usage is TRBJ2-7; possibly TRBD1 for D (6 bases). The V gene lost 3 bases and the J gene lost 5 bases, with 11 bases spanning the gap. Germline values: CDR1 SGHNT, CDR2 YENEEA. The length of the CDR3 is 13 residues. CDR3 nucleotide sequence: TGTGCCAGCAGCTTTAGGACAGTGGACGAGCAGTACTTC. Protein: CASSFRTVDEQYF. The entire variable domain, with the rest obtained from reference TRBV11-3 and TRBJ2-7, is as follows: EAGVVQSPRYKIIEKKQPVAFWCNPISGHNTLYWYLQNLGQGPELLIRYENEEAVDDSQLPKDRFSAERLKGVDSTLKIQPAELGDSAVYLCASSFRTVDEQYFGPGTRLTVT.

CDR3 nucleotides: TGCGCCAGCAGCCAGCTGTTGGACAGATCTAACTATGGCTACACCTTC. Its protein product is CASSQLLDRSNYGYTF. The chain joins TRBV4-1 to TRBJ1-2; possibly TRBD1 for D (6 bases). The length of the CDR3 is 16 residues. V was shortened by 3 bases and J by 0 bases, with 14 bases between the two germline ends. CDR1 is MGHRA, CDR2 YSYEKL, per germline.

The chain is built from TRBV19 and TRBJ1-5, with 7 bases matching TRBD1. J gave up 6 bases and V 7 bases, and 21 bases lay outside the gene matches. The CDR3 is made up of 18 amino acids. Germline CDR1 LNHDA, CDR2 SQIVND (reference sequence). CDR3 DNA: TGTGCCAGTAATCCGTCTGATACAGGGGAGGCGGTGGTTCAGCCCCAGCATTTT. Translating gives CASNPSDTGEAVVQPQHF.

The CDR3 sequence is CASSLRRVGEKLFF. As DNA, the CDR3 is TGTGCCAGCAGCTTGCGCAGGGTGGGTGAAAAACTGTTTTTT. The rearrangement uses TRBV5-6 and TRBJ1-4; D is perhaps TRBD1 (5 bases). The V gene's germline CDR1 is SGHDT and CDR2 YYEEEE. V was clipped by 1 base and J by 7 bases, with 11 bases between them. The CDR3 sequence is 14 residues long.

The J gene is TRBJ1-2, the V gene TRBV6-1, with TRBD1 as a possible D gene (6 bases). Germline assignment: CDR1 MNHNS and CDR2 SASEGT. Deletions cut 3 bases from V and 5 bases from J, with 22 bases between. The CDR3 consists of 17 residues. The chain's CDR3 is CASSDADSLSPLYGYTF. CDR3 bases: TGTGCCAGCAGTGACGCGGACAGCCTATCGCCTCTATATGGCTACACCTTC.

V and J are TRBV19 and TRBJ1-6; 9 bases agree with TRBD1. Germline V gene lookup returns CDR1 LNHDA and CDR2 SQIVND (reference sequence). J was trimmed by 5 bases and V by 4 bases; bases with no gene match: 6. The CDR3 is made up of 16 amino acids. The CDR3 reads CASSTYRGLNNSPLHF. Here the CDR3 DNA reads TGTGCCAGTAGTACCTACAGGGGGCTTAATAATTCACCCCTCCACTTT.

The rearrangement joins TRBV28 to TRBJ1-4; TRBD1 might be the D (6 bases). Germline V gene data show CDR1 as MDHEN and CDR2 as SYDVKM. This CDR3 is 15 amino acids long. With 6 bases removed from V and 1 base from J, the gap between germline ends came to 12 bases. CDR3: CASSPEGVTNEKLFF. The DNA of the CDR3 is TGTGCCAGCAGCCCCGAGGGGGTAACTAATGAAAAACTGTTTTTT.

The chain joins TRBV27 to TRBJ2-2; D might be TRBD2 (7 bases). This CDR3 has 17 residues. Germline-derived CDR1 and CDR2 are MNHEY and SMNVEV (reference sequence). V was clipped by 3 bases and J by 6 bases, with 20 bases between them. CDR3 region: CASSFSFWGGEAGELFF. The CDR3 bases are TGTGCCAGCAGTTTCTCGTTTTGGGGGGGCGAGGCCGGGGAGCTGTTTTTT.

V gene TRBV6-5 combines with J gene TRBJ1-6; D may be TRBD1 (6 bases). CDR3 size: 15 residues. V dropped 10 bases and J dropped 7 bases, with 20 bases sitting between them. Germline CDR1 is MNHEY and CDR2 is SVGAGI. CDR3 amino acids: CATNSQGWLNSPLHF. CDR3 bases: TGTGCCACCAATTCACAGGGATGGCTAAATTCACCCCTCCACTTT.

The chain's CDR3 is CASREYPAGTLVMNTGELFF. The CDR3 bases are TGTGCCAGCAGAGAATATCCGGCGGGGACCCTAGTCATGAACACCGGGGAGCTGTTTTTT. This sequence joins TRBV6-1 and TRBJ2-2, with D tentatively TRBD2 (6 bases). Germline CDR1 and CDR2: MNHNS and SASEGT. Trimming took 6 bases from V and 1 from J, leaving 27 bases between them. This CDR3 contains 20 residues.

The gene calls are TRBV2 and TRBJ2-7; 14 bases agree with TRBD2. V shed 10 bases and J 2 bases; nucleotides not matched to a gene: 16. The germline V gene has CDR1 SNHLY and CDR2 FYNNEI. The CDR3 runs to 18 residues. The CDR3 coding sequence is TGTGCCAACCAGGAAGGACTAGCGGGAGGTTCTGCAACCTACGAGCAGTACTTC. Amino acids: CANQEGLAGGSATYEQYF.

J is TRBJ1-1 and V is TRBV7-2; TRBD1 is a possible D gene (6 bases). CDR1 is SGHTA and CDR2 is FQGNSA in the germline V gene. The V end lost 5 bases, the J end lost 11 bases, and 18 bases lay between the germline ends. This CDR3 region has 13 residues. CDR3 DNA: TGTGCCAGCAGCCCCCGGACAGCCCTCGGGGCTTTCTTT. Translation gives CASSPRTALGAFF.

V usage is TRBV4-1 and J usage is TRBJ2-7; possibly TRBD2 for D (5 bases). CDR3 length: 14 amino acids. Trimming cost V 1 base and J 7 bases, with 14 bases left between them. Germline assignment: CDR1 MGHRA and CDR2 YSYEKL. The CDR3 DNA is TGCGCCAGCAGCCAAGCCAGCGGAGCATGGGAGCAGTACTTC. It codes for CASSQASGAWEQYF.

The chain carries TRBV2 and TRBJ1-2; D is ambiguous. This CDR3 comprises 13 residues. Germline CDR1 is SNHLY and CDR2 is FYNNEI. V lost 6 bases and J lost 3, with 11 bases in between. CDR3 coding DNA: TGTGCCAGCAGGACCGGGGTTTACTATGGCTACACCTTC. Protein: CASRTGVYYGYTF.

This clone came up once. The rearrangement links TRBV30 to TRBJ1-5; perhaps TRBD1 as D (5 bases). From germline, CDR1 is GTSNPN and CDR2 SVGIG (reference sequence). Trimming took 3 bases from V and 7 from J, leaving 19 bases between them. This CDR3 is 15 amino acids long. The CDR3 DNA follows: TGTGCCTGGAGGAAGGGGTCCGAAGAGGTCCAGCCCCAGCATTTT. This encodes CAWRKGSEEVQPQHF. The variable domain in full, completed from reference TRBV30 and TRBJ1-5, reads SQTIHQWPATLVQPVGSPLSLECTVEGTSNPNLYWYRQAAGRGLQLLFYSVGIGQISSEVPQNLSASRPQDRQFILSSKKLLLSDSGFYLCAWRKGSEEVQPQHFGDGTRLSIL.

The J gene is TRBJ1-1, the V gene TRBV9; tentatively, D is TRBD1 (6 bases). The CDR3 consists of 14 residues. Germline V gene data show CDR1 as SGDLS and CDR2 as YYNGEE. V was cut by 0 bases and J by 7 bases, with 13 bases left in between. In nucleotides, the CDR3 is TGTGCCAGCAGCGTAGATACAGGGTATGGTGAAGCTTTCTTT. As protein: CASSVDTGYGEAFF.

The J gene is TRBJ2-7, the V gene TRBV13; 8 nucleotides agree with TRBD1. V was clipped by 5 bases and J by 4 bases; unmatched bases: 22. Germline loops: CDR1 PRHDT, CDR2 FYEKMQ (reference sequence). The CDR3 has 19 residues. The CDR3 loop is CASSATGQGSVRSRYEQYF. The CDR3 DNA reads as TGTGCCAGCAGCGCGACCGGACAGGGTTCGGTGAGATCCCGGTACGAGCAGTACTTC.

In DNA form, the CDR3 reads TGTGCCAGCACTGCTACAGGTTACAATCAGCCCCAGCATTTT. Amino acid sequence: CASTATGYNQPQHF. The V call is TRBV6-1, the J call TRBJ1-5; weak D call: TRBD1 (5 bases). The V gene lost 7 bases and the J gene lost 3 bases, with 13 bases spanning the gap. Germline assignment: CDR1 MNHNS and CDR2 SASEGT. The CDR3 has 14 amino acids.

The chain links TRBV7-8 to TRBJ1-1, with 8 bases lining up with TRBD1. The CDR3 is 16 residues long. The junction had 10 bases not matched to a gene; V was cut back by 3 bases and J by 4 bases. Germline V gene sequence: CDR1 SGHVS, CDR2 FQNEAQ. The DNA for the CDR3 is TGTGCCAGCAGCTTGGCCCAGGGGGCAGGTGGCACTGAAGCTTTCTTT. Residues: CASSLAQGAGGTEAFF.

The gene calls are TRBV2 and TRBJ2-2, with 11 bases lining up with TRBD1. This CDR3 region has 15 residues. V shed 6 bases and J 7 bases; nucleotides not matched to a gene: 7. The germline gives CDR1 SNHLY, CDR2 FYNNEI. Here the CDR3 DNA reads TGTGCCAGCAGAGAGGACAGGGGGCAGGTCGGGGAGCTGTTTTTT. This sequence encodes CASREDRGQVGELFF.

This clone showed up just once. The chain combines TRBV5-4 with TRBJ1-2; possible D gene TRBD1, 5 bases. The germline V gene has CDR1 SGHNT and CDR2 YYREEE (reference sequence). CDR3 length equals 15 residues. V was trimmed by 2 bases and J by 0 bases, leaving 11 bases between them. The CDR3: CASSFSRESNYGYTF. CDR3 bases: TGTGCCAGCAGCTTTAGCAGGGAATCTAACTATGGCTACACCTTC. The full variable domain, rest sourced from reference TRBV5-4 and TRBJ1-2, is ETGVTQSPTHLIKTRGQQVTLRCSSQSGHNTVSWYQQALGQGPQFIFQYYREEENGRGNFPPRFSGLQFPNYSSELNVNALELDDSALYLCASSFSRESNYGYTFGSGTRLTVV.

V is TRBV4-1 and J is TRBJ1-5, with 8 bases lining up with TRBD1. After removal of 3 bases from V and 0 bases from J, the junction contained 7 bases not matched to a gene. Germline CDR1 MGHRA, CDR2 YSYEKL. The CDR3 has 17 residues. CDR3 in amino acids: CASSQDRDGLSNQPQHF. In DNA, the CDR3 is TGCGCCAGCAGCCAGGACAGGGACGGGCTTAGCAATCAGCCCCAGCATTTT.

The chain recombines TRBV10-3 with TRBJ2-1; possible D gene TRBD1, 5 bases. The CDR3 sequence is 15 residues long. The V end was cut by 2 bases, the J end by 3 bases, with 11 bases between. Germline CDR1 is ENHRY and CDR2 is SYGVKD. This CDR3 reads CAISENKGVYNEQFF. The CDR3 DNA reads as TGTGCCATCAGTGAGAATAAAGGGGTCTACAATGAGCAGTTCTTC.